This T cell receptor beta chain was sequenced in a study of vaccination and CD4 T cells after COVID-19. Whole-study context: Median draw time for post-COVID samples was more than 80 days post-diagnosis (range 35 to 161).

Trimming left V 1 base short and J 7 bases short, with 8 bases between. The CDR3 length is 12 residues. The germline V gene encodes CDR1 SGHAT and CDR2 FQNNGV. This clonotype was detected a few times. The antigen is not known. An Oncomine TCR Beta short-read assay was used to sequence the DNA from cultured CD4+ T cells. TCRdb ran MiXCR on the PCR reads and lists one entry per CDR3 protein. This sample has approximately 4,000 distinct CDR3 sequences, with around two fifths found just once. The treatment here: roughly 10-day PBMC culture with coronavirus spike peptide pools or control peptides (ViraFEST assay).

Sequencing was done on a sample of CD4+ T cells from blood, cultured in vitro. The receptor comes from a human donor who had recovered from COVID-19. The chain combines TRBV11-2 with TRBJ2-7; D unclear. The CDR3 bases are TGTGCCAGCAGCTTAGTGTTCGGGGAGCAGTACTTC. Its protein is CASSLVFGEQYF. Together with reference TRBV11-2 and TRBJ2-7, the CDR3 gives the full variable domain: EAGVAQSPRYKIIEKRQSVAFWCNPISGHATLYWYQQILGQGPKLLIQFQNNGVVDDSQLPKDRFSAERLKGVDSTLKIQPAKLEDSAVYLCASSLVFGEQYFGPGTRLTVT.